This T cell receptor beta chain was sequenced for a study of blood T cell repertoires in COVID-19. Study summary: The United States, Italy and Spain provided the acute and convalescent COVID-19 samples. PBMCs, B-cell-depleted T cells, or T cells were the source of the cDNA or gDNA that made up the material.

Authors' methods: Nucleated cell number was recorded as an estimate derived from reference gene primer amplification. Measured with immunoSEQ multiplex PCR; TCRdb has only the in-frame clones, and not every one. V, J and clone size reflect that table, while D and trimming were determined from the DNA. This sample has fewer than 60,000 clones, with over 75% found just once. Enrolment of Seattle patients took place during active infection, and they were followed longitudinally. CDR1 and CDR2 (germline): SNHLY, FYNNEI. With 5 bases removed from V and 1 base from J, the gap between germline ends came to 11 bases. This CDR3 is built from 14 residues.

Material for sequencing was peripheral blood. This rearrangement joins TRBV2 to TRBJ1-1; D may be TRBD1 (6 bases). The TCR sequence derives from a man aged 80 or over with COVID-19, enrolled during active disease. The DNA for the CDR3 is TGTGCCAGCAGTCCTCGACAGGAGAACACTGAAGCTTTCTTT. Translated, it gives CASSPRQENTEAFF.